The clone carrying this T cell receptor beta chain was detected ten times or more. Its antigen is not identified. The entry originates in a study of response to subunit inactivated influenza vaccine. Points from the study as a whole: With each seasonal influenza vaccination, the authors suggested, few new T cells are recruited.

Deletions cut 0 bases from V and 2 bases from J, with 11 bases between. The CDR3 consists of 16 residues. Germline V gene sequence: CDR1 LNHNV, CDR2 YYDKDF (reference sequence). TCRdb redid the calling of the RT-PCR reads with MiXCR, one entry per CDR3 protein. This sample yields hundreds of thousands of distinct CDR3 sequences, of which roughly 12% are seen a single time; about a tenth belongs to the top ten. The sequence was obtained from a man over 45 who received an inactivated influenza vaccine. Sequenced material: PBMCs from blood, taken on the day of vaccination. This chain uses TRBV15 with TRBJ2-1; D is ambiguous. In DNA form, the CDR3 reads TGTGCCACCAGCAGAGATGTCAGGTCCCCCTACAATGAGCAGTTCTTC. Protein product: CATSRDVRSPYNEQFF.